Following are 5 T cell receptor beta chains from one sample sequenced in a study of CD8+CD57+ T cells in acquired aplastic anemia. Sequencing was done on patients that had shown CD8+CD57+ cell expansion by flow cytometry. Genomic DNA, serving as template, underwent TCR beta VDJ and CDR3 profiling. TCRdb itself ran the reads through MiXCR, one entry per CDR3 protein. Among about 160,000 distinct CDR3 sequences listed, 47% were seen once. Sequencing was done on a sample of sorted CD4+, CD8+, or CD8+CD57+ T cells (not recorded which) from PBMCs. These receptors originate from a human donor with aplastic anemia.

This clonotype was seen repeatedly, ten times or more. V and J are TRBV12-3 or TRBV12-4 and TRBJ2-1; 12 bases match TRBD1. The CDR3 is 17 residues long. Germline trimming cut 1 base from V and 7 bases from J; bases unmatched to any gene: 8. The CDR3 sequence: CASSLVPPGQGANEQFF. DNA for the CDR3: TGTGCCAGCAGTTTAGTACCGCCGGGACAGGGGGCGAATGAGCAGTTCTTC.

This clonotype was seen only once. The rearrangement uses TRBV4-2 and TRBJ2-3; the D is unclear. The V gene's germline CDR1 is LGHNA and CDR2 YNFKEQ. The germline V and J ends were trimmed by 0 bases and 10 bases, with 8 bases remaining between them. The length of the CDR3 is 12 residues. The CDR3 sequence is CASSQEPGSQYF. CDR3 DNA sequence: TGTGCCAGCAGCCAAGAACCGGGTTCGCAGTATTTT.

CDR3 sequence: CASSYGGQGLPNRSPLHF. CDR3 nucleotide sequence: TGTGCCAGCAGTTACGGAGGACAGGGGCTCCCTAATCGATCACCCCTCCACTTT. The chain links TRBV6-2 or TRBV6-3 to TRBJ1-6; 9 bases are a match to TRBD1. Germline CDR1 MNHEY, CDR2 SVGEGT. Trimming cost V 2 bases and J 10 bases; bases outside gene matches: 15. The CDR3 spans 18 residues.

Only a few counts were recorded for this clonotype. V usage is TRBV10-3 and J usage is TRBJ1-2; possible D gene TRBD1, 6 bases. In germline, CDR1 is ENHRY, CDR2 SYGVKD. The germline V and J ends were trimmed by 2 bases and 5 bases, with 9 bases remaining between them. The CDR3 runs 13 residues. Here the CDR3 DNA reads TGTGCCATCAGTGAGGCAGGGGTTTATGGCTACACCTTC. Its translation: CAISEAGVYGYTF.

This chain links TRBV2 with TRBJ2-3; a possible D gene is TRBD2 (7 bases). The CDR3 covers 15 residues. Trimming pared 7 bases from V and 6 bases from J, leaving 20 bases between. Germline CDR1 and CDR2: SNHLY and FYNNEI. This CDR3 reads CASILGGGASDTQYF. The CDR3, as DNA: TGTGCCAGCATATTGGGGGGGGGCGCATCGGATACGCAGTATTTT.